The source of this T cell receptor (beta chain) is a study of cytomegalovirus exposure and HLA in healthy donors. Whole-study findings and limits: It was only CMV serostatus that was available as immune exposure information.

Use of 60 Vbeta and 13 Jbeta primers characterized the PCR. TCRdb keeps only in-frame clones here, not all; method: immunoSEQ multiplex PCR. In the table there are roughly 100,000 clones, roughly 71% of which are singletons. The sample holds a few counts of this clone. Its cognate antigen is unknown. Germline lookup yields CDR1 MNHEY and CDR2 SMNVEV (reference sequence). Deletions cut 5 bases from V and 0 bases from J, with 14 bases between. The CDR3 is 16 amino acids. The TCR originated in a male donor in good health and CMV-seropositive. Material for sequencing was PBMCs. The chain carries TRBV27 and TRBJ1-3; D possibly corresponds to TRBD1 (5 bases). CDR3 residues: CASSPGEPYSGNTIYF. The CDR3 DNA reads as TGTGCCAGCAGTCCGGGGGAGCCCTACTCTGGAAACACCATATATTTT.